This T cell receptor (beta chain) comes out of a study of blood T cell repertoires in COVID-19. Study context: Acute and convalescent COVID-19 specimens originated in the United States, Italy and Spain. T cells, B-cell-depleted T cells, or PBMCs provided the cDNA or gDNA that served as material.

Authors' processing steps: Estimates of nucleated cell counts were drawn from the amplification of reference gene primers. Sequencing was performed with immunoSEQ multiplex PCR; in TCRdb, only in-frame clones are kept and a portion is missing. V and J calls and clone size follow that table, whereas D and trimming were derived from the DNA. The sample records some 120,000 clones, roughly 85% being singletons. Germline lookup yields CDR1 MRHNA and CDR2 SNTAGT. Germline trimming cut 3 bases from V and 4 bases from J; bases unmatched to any gene: 6. The CDR3 covers 15 residues. The sequence derives from a middle-aged man with acute or convalescent COVID-19. Sequenced input: peripheral blood. The V and J genes are TRBV6-4 and TRBJ2-1, with TRBD2 matching over 7 bases. The CDR3 loop reads CASSESSGSYNEQFF. In DNA, the CDR3 is TGTGCCAGCAGTGAGTCTAGCGGATCATACAATGAGCAGTTCTTC.